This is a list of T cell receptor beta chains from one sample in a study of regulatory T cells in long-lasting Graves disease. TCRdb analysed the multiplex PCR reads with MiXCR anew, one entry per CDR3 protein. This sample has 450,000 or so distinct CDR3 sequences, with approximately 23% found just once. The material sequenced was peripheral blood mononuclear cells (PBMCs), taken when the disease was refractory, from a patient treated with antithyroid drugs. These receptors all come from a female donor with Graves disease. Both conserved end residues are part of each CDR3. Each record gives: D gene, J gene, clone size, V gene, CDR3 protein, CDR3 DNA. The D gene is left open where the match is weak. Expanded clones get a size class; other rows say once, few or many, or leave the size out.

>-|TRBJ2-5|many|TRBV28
CASSLNRVGETQYF
TGTGCCAGCAGTTTAAATAGGGTCGGGGAGACCCAGTACTTC
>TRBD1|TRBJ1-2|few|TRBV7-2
CASSAGQGIGYTF
TGTGCCAGCAGCGCCGGACAGGGGATTGGCTACACCTTC
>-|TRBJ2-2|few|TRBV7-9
CASSLAGQPDTGELFF
TGTGCCAGCAGCTTAGCTGGGCAGCCTGACACCGGGGAGCTGTTTTTT
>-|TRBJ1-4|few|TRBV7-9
CASTLSGGKNEKLFF
TGTGCCAGCACCTTATCTGGGGGAAAGAATGAAAAACTGTTTTTT
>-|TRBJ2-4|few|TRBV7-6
CASSLAAGLNIQYF
TGTGCCAGCAGCTTAGCTGCGGGGTTGAACATTCAGTACTTC
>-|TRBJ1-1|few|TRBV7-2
CASSLDGEMNTEAFF
TGTGCCAGCAGCTTAGATGGAGAGATGAACACTGAAGCTTTCTTT
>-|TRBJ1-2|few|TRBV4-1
CASRGEINYGYTF
TGCGCCAGCAGGGGAGAGATTAACTATGGCTACACCTTC
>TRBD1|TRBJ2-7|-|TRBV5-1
CASSSYRDRLYEQYF
TGCGCCAGCAGCTCTTACCGGGACAGGCTCTACGAGCAGTACTTC
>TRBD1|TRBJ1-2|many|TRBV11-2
CASSLDLQGSGYTF
TGTGCCAGCAGCTTAGACCTACAGGGGAGCGGCTACACCTTC
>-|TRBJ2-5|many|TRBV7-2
CASSGSLETQYF
TGTGCCAGCAGCGGATCATTAGAGACCCAGTACTTC
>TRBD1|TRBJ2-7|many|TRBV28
CAIRDRLRNEQYF
TGTGCCATAAGGGACAGGCTTCGTAACGAGCAGTACTTC
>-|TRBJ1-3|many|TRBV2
CASSEALRSSGNTIYF
TGTGCCAGCAGTGAAGCGCTTCGTAGCTCTGGAAACACCATATATTTT
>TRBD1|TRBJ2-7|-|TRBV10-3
CAISDPSGRRGGASYEQYF
TGTGCCATCAGTGACCCTTCCGGTCGGAGAGGGGGCGCTTCCTACGAGCAGTACTTC
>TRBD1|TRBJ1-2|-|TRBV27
CASSFTRDSNYGYTF
TGTGCCAGCAGTTTCACCCGGGACAGTAACTATGGCTACACCTTC
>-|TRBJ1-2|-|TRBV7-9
CASSLDHRPEGDDYGYTF
TGTGCCAGCAGCTTAGATCACCGTCCTGAGGGGGATGACTATGGCTACACCTTC
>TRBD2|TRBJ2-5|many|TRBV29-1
CSTHSGGGETQYF
TGCAGCACGCATAGCGGGGGGGGAGAGACCCAGTACTTC
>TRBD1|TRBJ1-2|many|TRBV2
CASSDKQGAIYGYTF
TGTGCCAGCAGTGACAAACAGGGGGCGATCTATGGCTACACCTTC
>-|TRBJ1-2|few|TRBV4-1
CASSQALSGTYGYTF
TGCGCCAGCAGCCAAGCCCTCTCAGGGACCTATGGCTACACCTTC
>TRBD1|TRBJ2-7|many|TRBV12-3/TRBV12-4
CASRTTGENEQYF
TGTGCCAGCAGAACCACAGGGGAGAACGAGCAGTACTTC
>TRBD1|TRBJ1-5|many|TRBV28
CASSPDREGQPQHF
TGTGCCAGCAGCCCGGACAGGGAGGGTCAGCCCCAGCATTTT
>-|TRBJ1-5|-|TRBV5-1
CASSLVEGQPQHF
TGTGCCAGCAGCTTAGTGGAGGGTCAGCCCCAGCATTTT
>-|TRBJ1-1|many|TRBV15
CATTTTGLTEAFF
TGTGCCACCACCACGACAGGTCTTACTGAAGCTTTCTTT
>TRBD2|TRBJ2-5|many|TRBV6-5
CASSYTQLAPQETQYF
TGTGCCAGCAGTTACACCCAACTAGCGCCACAAGAGACCCAGTACTTC
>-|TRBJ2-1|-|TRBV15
CATSTTTFNEQFF
TGTGCCACCAGCACGACCACCTTCAATGAGCAGTTCTTC
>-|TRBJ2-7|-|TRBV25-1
CASSERQVSSYEQYF
TGTGCCAGCAGTGAACGGCAGGTTAGCTCCTACGAGCAGTACTTC
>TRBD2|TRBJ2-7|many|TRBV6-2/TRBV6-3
CASSYLRRLAGSYEQYF
TGTGCCAGCAGTTACTTACGTAGACTAGCGGGCTCCTACGAGCAGTACTTC
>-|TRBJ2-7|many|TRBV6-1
CASSVTAYEQYF
TGTGCCAGCAGTGTAACAGCCTACGAGCAGTACTTC
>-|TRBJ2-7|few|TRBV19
CASSIIRTSYEQYF
TGTGCCAGTAGTATTATTCGAACCTCCTACGAGCAGTACTTC
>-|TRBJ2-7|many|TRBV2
CASSGDLKQYF
TGTGCCAGCAGTGGGGACCTGAAGCAGTACTTC
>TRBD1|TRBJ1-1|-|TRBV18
CASSQGQGDTEAFF
TGTGCCAGCTCACAGGGACAGGGGGACACTGAAGCTTTCTTT
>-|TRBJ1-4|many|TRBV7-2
CASSLTRGDEKLFF
TGTGCCAGCAGCTTAACTCGGGGTGACGAAAAACTGTTTTTT
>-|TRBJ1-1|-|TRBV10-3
CAISEAVSMNTEAFF
TGTGCCATCAGTGAAGCGGTTAGTATGAACACTGAAGCTTTCTTT
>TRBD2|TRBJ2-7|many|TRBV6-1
CASSEWTSGPYEQYF
TGTGCCAGCAGTGAGTGGACTAGCGGGCCCTACGAGCAGTACTTC
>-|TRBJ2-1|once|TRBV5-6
CASSLDQSYNEQFF
TGTGCCAGCAGCTTGGACCAGTCCTACAATGAGCAGTTCTTC
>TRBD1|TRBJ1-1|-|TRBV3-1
CASHQVGQGDKAFF
TGTGCCAGCCACCAAGTAGGGCAGGGGGATAAAGCTTTCTTT
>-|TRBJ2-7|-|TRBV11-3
CASSLDGYGEQYF
TGTGCCAGCAGCTTAGATGGGTACGGCGAGCAGTACTTC
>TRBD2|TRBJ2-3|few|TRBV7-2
CASSETSSTQYF
TGTGCCAGCTCCGAGACTAGCTCTACGCAGTATTTT
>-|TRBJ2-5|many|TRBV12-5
CASGTDSEETQYF
TGTGCTAGTGGGACCGACAGCGAAGAGACCCAGTACTTC
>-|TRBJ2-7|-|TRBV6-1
CASSPARDTFYEQYF
TGTGCCAGCAGTCCTGCTCGGGACACCTTCTACGAGCAGTACTTC
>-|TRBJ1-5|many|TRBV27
CATPSFQPYSNQPQHF
TGTGCCACCCCTTCCTTCCAGCCTTATAGCAATCAGCCCCAGCATTTT
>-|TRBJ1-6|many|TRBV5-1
CASSGGERNSPLHF
TGCGCCAGCAGCGGAGGGGAACGAAATTCACCCCTCCACTTT
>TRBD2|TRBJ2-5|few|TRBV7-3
CASSLGGEVQETQYF
TGTGCCAGCAGCTTGGGGGGGGAGGTCCAAGAGACCCAGTACTTC
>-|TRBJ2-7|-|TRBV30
CAWQTGPYEQYF
TGTGCCTGGCAAACAGGGCCCTACGAGCAGTACTTC
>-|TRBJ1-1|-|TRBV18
CASSPPGQSTEAFF
TGTGCCAGCTCACCACCCGGACAGTCCACTGAAGCTTTCTTT
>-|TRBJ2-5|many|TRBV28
CASRVVGETQYF
TGTGCCAGCAGGGTTGTGGGGGAGACCCAGTACTTC
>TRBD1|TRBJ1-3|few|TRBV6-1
CASRQGGSGNTIYF
TGTGCCAGCCGCCAGGGGGGCTCTGGAAACACCATATATTTT
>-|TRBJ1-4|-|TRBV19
CASTRRSTTNEKLFF
TGTGCCAGTACCCGGAGGAGCACAACTAATGAAAAACTGTTTTTT
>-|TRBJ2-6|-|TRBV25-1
CASSEFGDSTSGANVLTF
TGTGCCAGCAGTGAATTCGGTGACTCTACCTCTGGGGCCAACGTCCTGACTTTC
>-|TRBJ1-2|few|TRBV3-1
CASSQQGSDYGYTF
TGTGCCAGCAGCCAACAGGGTTCGGACTATGGCTACACCTTC
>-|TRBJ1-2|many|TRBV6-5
CASSYSPGYTGYTF
TGTGCCAGCAGTTACTCCCCAGGGTATACTGGCTACACCTTC
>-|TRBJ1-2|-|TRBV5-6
CASSSGLFYGYTF
TGTGCCAGCAGCTCCGGACTATTCTATGGCTACACCTTC
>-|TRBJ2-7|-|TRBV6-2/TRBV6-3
CASSWPFYEQYF
TGTGCCAGCAGTTGGCCATTCTACGAGCAGTACTTC
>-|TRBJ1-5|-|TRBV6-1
CASSRQDNQPQHF
TGTGCCAGCAGTCGACAGGACAATCAGCCCCAGCATTTT
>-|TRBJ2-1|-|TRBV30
CAWRNSNRQQFF
TGTGCCTGGAGGAACAGCAACAGGCAGCAGTTCTTC
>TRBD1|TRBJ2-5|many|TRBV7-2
CASSLDRGHETQYF
TGTGCCAGCAGCTTAGACAGGGGGCATGAGACCCAGTACTTC
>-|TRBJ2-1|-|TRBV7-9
CASSTQGVAYNEQFF
TGTGCCAGCAGCACACAGGGAGTCGCTTACAATGAGCAGTTCTTC
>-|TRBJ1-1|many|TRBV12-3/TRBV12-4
CASSPGTSNTEAFF
TGTGCCAGCAGCCCCGGGACATCGAACACTGAAGCTTTCTTT
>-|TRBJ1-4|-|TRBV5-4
CASSLAGVGAGNEKLFF
TGTGCCAGCAGCTTGGCAGGCGTGGGGGCCGGAAATGAAAAACTGTTTTTT
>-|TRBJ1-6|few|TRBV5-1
CASSLAVFGATPKISSYNSPLHF
TGCGCCAGCAGCTTGGCCGTTTTTGGTGCGACACCAAAAATCAGCTCCTATAATTCACCCCTCCACTTT
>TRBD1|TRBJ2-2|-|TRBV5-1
CASSLWAGGRTGELFF
TGCGCCAGCAGCTTGTGGGCAGGGGGACGGACCGGGGAGCTGTTTTTT